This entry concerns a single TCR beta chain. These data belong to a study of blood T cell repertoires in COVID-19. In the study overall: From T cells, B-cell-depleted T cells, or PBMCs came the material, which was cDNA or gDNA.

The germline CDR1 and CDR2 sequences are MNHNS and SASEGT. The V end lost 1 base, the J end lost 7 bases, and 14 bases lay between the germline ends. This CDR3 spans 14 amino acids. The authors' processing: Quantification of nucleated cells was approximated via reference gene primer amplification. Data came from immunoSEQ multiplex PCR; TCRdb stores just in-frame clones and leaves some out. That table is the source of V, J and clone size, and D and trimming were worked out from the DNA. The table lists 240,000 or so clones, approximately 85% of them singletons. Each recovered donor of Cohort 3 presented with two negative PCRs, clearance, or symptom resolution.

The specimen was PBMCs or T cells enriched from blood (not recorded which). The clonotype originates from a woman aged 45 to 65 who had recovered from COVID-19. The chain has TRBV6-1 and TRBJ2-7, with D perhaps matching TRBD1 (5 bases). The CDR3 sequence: CASSEEFVPGEQYF. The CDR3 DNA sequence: TGTGCCAGCAGTGAAGAATTTGTTCCAGGGGAGCAGTACTTC.